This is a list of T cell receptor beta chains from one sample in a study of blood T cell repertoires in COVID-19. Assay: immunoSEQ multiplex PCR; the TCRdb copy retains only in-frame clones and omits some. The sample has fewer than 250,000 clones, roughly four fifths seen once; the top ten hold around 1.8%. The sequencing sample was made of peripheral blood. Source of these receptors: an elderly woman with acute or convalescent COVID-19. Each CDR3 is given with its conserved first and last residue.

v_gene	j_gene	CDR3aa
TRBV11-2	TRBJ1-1	CASSSRLGGGTEAFF
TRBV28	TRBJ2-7	CASSFQGKYEQYF
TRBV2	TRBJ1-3	CASRLDMAGNTIYF
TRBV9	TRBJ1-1	CASSAPGGIGTEAFF
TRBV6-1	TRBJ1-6	CASSEARSNAGFGSYNSPLHF
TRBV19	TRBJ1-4	CASSITPRLNEKLFF
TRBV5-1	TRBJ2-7	CASSWGMTSGSSYEQYF
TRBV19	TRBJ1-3	CASSLRGTGNTIYF
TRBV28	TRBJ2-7	CASSLSPGAGTHEQYF
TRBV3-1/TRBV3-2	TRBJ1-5	CASSQDRGSPQHF